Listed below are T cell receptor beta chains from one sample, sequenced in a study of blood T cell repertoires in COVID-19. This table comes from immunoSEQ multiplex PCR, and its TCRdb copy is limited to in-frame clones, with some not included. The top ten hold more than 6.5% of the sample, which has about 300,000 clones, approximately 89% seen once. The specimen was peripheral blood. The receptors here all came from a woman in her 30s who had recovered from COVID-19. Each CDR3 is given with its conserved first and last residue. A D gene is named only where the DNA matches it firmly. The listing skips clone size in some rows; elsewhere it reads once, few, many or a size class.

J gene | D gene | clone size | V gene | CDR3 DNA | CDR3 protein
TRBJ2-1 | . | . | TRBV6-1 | TGTGCCAGCAGTGAAGCGCTTCGTGGGGGGTGGCAGTTCTTC | CASSEALRGGWQFF
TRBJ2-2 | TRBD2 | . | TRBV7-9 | TGTGCCAGCAGCACACGTAGCGGGGGGGCCGCGAACACCGGGGAGCTGTTTTTT | CASSTRSGGAANTGELFF
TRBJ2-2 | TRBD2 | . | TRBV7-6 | TGTGCCAGCAGCTTACGTAGCGGGGGGGCCGGTCCTGCCGGGGAGCTGTTTTTT | CASSLRSGGAGPAGELFF
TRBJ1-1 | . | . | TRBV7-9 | TGTGCCAGCAGCCCACAGGCTCTGAACACTGAAGCTTTCTTT | CASSPQALNTEAFF
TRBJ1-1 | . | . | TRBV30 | TGTGCCTGGAAGACATCAACTTTGGGCACTGAAGCTTTCTTT | CAWKTSTLGTEAFF
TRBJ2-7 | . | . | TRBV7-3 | TGTGCCAGCAGCTTCGACGGGAGCTCCTACGAGCAGTACTTC | CASSFDGSSYEQYF
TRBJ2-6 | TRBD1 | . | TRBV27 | TGTGCCAGCAGTTTATCAAGGGGGCGCCTCAACGTCCTGACTTTC | CASSLSRGRLNVLTF
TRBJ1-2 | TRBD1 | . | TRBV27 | TGTGCCAGCAGTAGGGGACAGGGCTACGACTATGGCTACACCTTC | CASSRGQGYDYGYTF
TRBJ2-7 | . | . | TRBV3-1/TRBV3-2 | TGTGCCAGCATGGGGGGCTACGAGCAGTACTTC | CASMGGYEQYF
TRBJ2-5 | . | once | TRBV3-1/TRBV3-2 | TGTGCCAGCCGGACACAGGGTGGGGAGACCCAGTACTTC | CASRTQGGETQYF
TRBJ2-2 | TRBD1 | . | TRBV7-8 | TGTGCCAGCAGCCCCAGGGGGCAAAACACCGGGGAGCTGTTTTTT | CASSPRGQNTGELFF
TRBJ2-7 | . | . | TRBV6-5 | TGTGCCAGCAGTTACGGGGCAGGGCATGTCTACGAGCAGTACTTC | CASSYGAGHVYEQYF
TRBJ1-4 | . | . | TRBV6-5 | TGTGCCATTCGAGGGAAAAATGAAAAACTGTTTTTT | CAIRGKNEKLFF
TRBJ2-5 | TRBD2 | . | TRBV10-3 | TGTGCCATCAGTGAGCCCCGGACTAGTGAGGAGACCCAGTACTTC | CAISEPRTSEETQYF
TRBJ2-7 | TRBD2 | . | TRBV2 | TGTGCCAGCAGCGTAGGACTAGCTTTTCGCTACGAGCAGTACTTC | CASSVGLAFRYEQYF
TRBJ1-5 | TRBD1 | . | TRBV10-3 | TGTGCCATCAGTGAGTCGAACTGGCAGGGGGCGAGGCCCCAGCATTTT | CAISESNWQGARPQHF
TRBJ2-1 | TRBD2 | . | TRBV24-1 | TGTGCCACCGAACCGGGACTAGCGGGGGGCAGCGATGAGCAGTTCTTC | CATEPGLAGGSDEQFF
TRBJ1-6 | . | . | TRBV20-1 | TGCAGTGCTAGTGGTGCTCCCGGGGGGAGTTCACCCCTCCACTTT | CSASGAPGGSSPLHF
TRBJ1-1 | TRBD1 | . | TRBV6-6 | TGTGCCAGCAGCTTACAGGGGGACACTGAAGCTTTCTTT | CASSLQGDTEAFF
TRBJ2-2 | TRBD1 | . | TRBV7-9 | TGTGCCAGCAGCTCCAGGGGGACAGGGGGTTCCGGGGAGCTGTTTTTT | CASSSRGTGGSGELFF
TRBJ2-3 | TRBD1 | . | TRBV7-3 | TGTGCCAGCAGCCCTACAGGGGGAAGCACAGATACGCAGTATTTT | CASSPTGGSTDTQYF
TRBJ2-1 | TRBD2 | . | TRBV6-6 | TGTGCCAGCAGTGGCGCGGGGGGACATGAGCAGTTCTTC | CASSGAGGHEQFF
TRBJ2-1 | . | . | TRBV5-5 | TGTGCCAGCAGCTTAGGTCCAGGGGTCACCTACAATGAGCAGTTCTTC | CASSLGPGVTYNEQFF
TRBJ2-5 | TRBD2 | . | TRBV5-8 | TGTGCCAGCAGCTTGTACGGTGCGGGGGGTGTTGCAGAGACCCAGTACTTC | CASSLYGAGGVAETQYF
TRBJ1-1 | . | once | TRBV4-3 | TGCGCCAGCAGCCAACAATTGAACACTGAAGCTTTCTTT | CASSQQLNTEAFF
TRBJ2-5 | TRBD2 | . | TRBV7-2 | TGTGCCAGCGGATCTAGCGGGGGGAGAGAGACCCAGTACTTC | CASGSSGGRETQYF
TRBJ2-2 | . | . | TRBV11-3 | TGTGCCAGCAGCTTCAGGGGTGCCGGGGAGCTGTTTTTT | CASSFRGAGELFF
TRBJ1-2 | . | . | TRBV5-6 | TGTGCCAGCAGCTTGGGGGGGAGGCTGCGTGGCTTC | CASSLGGRLRGF
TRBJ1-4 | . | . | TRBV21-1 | TGTGCCAGCAGCAAAATCCACAGGGCCGCAACTAATGAAAAACTGTTTTTT | CASSKIHRAATNEKLFF
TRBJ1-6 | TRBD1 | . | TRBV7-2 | TGTGCCAGCAGGAGGACAGGGCACTCCTATAATTCACCCCTCCACTTT | CASRRTGHSYNSPLHF
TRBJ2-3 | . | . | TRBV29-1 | TGCAGCGTTGTGTCGGGCACAGATACGCAGTATTTT | CSVVSGTDTQYF
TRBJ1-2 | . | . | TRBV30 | TGTGCCTGGAGTGGCAGTTTCTATGGCTACACCTTC | CAWSGSFYGYTF
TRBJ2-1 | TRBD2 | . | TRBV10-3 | TGTGCCATCAGTGAGGAGGCGGGGGGGTTAATGCCTGAGCAGTTCTTC | CAISEEAGGLMPEQFF
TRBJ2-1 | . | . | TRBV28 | TGTGCCAGCAGTTTGGTCGGGGGGCAGTTCTTC | CASSLVGGQFF
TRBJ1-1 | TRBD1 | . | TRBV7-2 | TGTGCCAGCAGCTTACGGCAGGGGGTGACTGAAGCTTTCTTT | CASSLRQGVTEAFF
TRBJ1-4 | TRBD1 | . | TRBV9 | TGTGCCAGCAGCGTAACCCCCGACAGGGGAGGTGAAAAACTGTTTTTT | CASSVTPDRGGEKLFF
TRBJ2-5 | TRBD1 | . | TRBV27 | TGTGCCAGCAGTTTTGGCAGGGGGCTTTACCAAGAGACCCAGTACTTC | CASSFGRGLYQETQYF
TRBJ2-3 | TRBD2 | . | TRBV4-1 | TGCGCCAGCAGCCAGACTAGCGGGGGGGCTGATACGCAGTATTTT | CASSQTSGGADTQYF
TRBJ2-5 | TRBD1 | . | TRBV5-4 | TGTGCCAGCAGCTTGAAGGGGGCGGGAGAGACCCAGTACTTC | CASSLKGAGETQYF
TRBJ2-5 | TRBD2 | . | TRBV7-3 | TGTGCCAGCAGCTTTCTAGCGGGGGGACAAGAGACCCAGTACTTC | CASSFLAGGQETQYF
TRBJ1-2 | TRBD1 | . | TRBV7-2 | TGTGCCAGCAGCCAAGGGGCAGGGGGGAACTATGGCTACACCTTC | CASSQGAGGNYGYTF
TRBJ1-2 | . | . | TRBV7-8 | TGTGCCAGCAGCTTAGCGCTACAGAACTATGGCTACACCTTC | CASSLALQNYGYTF
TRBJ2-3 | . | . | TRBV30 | TGTGCCTGGAGTGTAGGGGGAGATACGCAGTATTTT | CAWSVGGDTQYF
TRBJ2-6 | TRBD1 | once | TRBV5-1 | TGCGCCAGCAGCTTGATTCTAGGGGGCGCTGGGGCCAACGTCCTGACTTTC | CASSLILGGAGANVLTF
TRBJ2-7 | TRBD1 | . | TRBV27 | TGTGCCAGCAGTTTATCCAACCAGGCAGGGGGTTTCTACGAGCAGTACTTC | CASSLSNQAGGFYEQYF
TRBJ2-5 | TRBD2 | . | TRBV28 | TGTGCCAGCAGCAGCGGGGGGGAGGGGACCCAGTACTTC | CASSSGGEGTQYF
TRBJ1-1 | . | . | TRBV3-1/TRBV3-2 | TGTGCCAGCAGCCAAGCCGTCACTGAAGCTTTCTTT | CASSQAVTEAFF
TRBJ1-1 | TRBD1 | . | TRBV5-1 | TGCGCCAGCAGCTTGGACAGGGGGCGGGAGAACACTGAAGCTTTCTTT | CASSLDRGRENTEAFF
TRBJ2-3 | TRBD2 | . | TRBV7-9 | TGTGCCAGCAGCACCAGGCCGGGACTAGCGGGGCCGGGCCCAGATACGCAGTATTTT | CASSTRPGLAGPGPDTQYF
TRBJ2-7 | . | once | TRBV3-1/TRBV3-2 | TGTGCCAGCAGCCGCCTCCAGGGATCATGGGAGCAGTACTTC | CASSRLQGSWEQYF
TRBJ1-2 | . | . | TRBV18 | TGTGCCAGCTCAACGAGGGTGACGGCCCAAGGTATCTATGGCTACACCTTC | CASSTRVTAQGIYGYTF
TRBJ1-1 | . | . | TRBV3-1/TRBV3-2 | TGTGCCAGCAGCCAAGATACGGGAGGAATGAACACTGAAGCTTTCTTT | CASSQDTGGMNTEAFF
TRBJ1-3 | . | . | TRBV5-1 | TGCGCCAGCAGCTTGAGGCAGGGGAGTTACGTTGGAAACACCATATATTTT | CASSLRQGSYVGNTIYF
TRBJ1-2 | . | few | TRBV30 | TGTGCCTGGAGCCCAGGCGGAGGGTTGGTTCTTTACTATGGCTACACCTTC | CAWSPGGGLVLYYGYTF
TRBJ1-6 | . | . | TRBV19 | TGTGCCAGTAGTATGTGGGGGCAATCGGGTTCACCCCTCCACTTT | CASSMWGQSGSPLHF